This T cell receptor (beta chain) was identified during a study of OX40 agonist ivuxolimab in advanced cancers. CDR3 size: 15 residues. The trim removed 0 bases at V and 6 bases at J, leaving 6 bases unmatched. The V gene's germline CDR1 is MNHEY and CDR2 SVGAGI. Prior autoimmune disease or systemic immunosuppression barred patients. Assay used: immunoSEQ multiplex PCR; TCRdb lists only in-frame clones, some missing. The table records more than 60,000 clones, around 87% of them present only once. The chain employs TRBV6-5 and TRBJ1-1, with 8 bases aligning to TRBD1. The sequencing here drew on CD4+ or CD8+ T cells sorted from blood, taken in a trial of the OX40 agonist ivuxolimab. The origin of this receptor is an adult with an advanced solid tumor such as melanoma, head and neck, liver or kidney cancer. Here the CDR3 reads CASSYSGTGGAEAFF. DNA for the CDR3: TGTGCCAGCAGTTACTCGGGGACAGGCGGCGCTGAAGCTTTCTTT.